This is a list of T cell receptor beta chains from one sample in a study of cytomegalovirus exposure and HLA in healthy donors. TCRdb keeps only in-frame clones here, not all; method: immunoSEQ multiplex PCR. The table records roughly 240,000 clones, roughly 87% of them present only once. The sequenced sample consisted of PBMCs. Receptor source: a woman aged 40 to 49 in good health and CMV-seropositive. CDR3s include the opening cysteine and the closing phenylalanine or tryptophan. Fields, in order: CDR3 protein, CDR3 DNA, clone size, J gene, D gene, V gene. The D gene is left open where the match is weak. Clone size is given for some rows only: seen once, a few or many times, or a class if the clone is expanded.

CASSPHRLATTYEQYF,TGCGCCAGCAGCCCCCACAGACTAGCGACGACCTACGAGCAGTACTTC,-,TRBJ2-7,TRBD2,TRBV4-1
CASANGYDEQYF,TGTGCCAGCGCTAACGGTTACGACGAGCAGTACTTC,-,TRBJ2-7,-,TRBV5-6
CATSMGQGAPYNSPLHF,TGTGCCACCAGCATGGGACAGGGGGCCCCCTATAATTCACCCCTCCACTTT,-,TRBJ1-6,TRBD1,TRBV15
CASSRTGEMTGELFF,TGCGCCAGCAGCAGGACAGGGGAAATGACCGGGGAGCTGTTTTTT,few,TRBJ2-2,TRBD1,TRBV5-1
CASSLEGLVTDTQYF,TGTGCCAGCAGCTTAGAAGGACTAGTGACAGATACGCAGTATTTT,-,TRBJ2-3,TRBD2,TRBV7-9
CASSRQHSTGSTGELFF,TGTGCCAGCAGCCGGCAACACTCGACAGGTTCTACCGGGGAGCTGTTTTTT,-,TRBJ2-2,-,TRBV4-2
CASSPFFQLLGPGTQYF,TGTGCCAGCAGCCCCTTCTTTCAATTACTAGGGCCCGGTACGCAGTATTTT,-,TRBJ2-3,-,TRBV14
CATSGKQGIAYEQYF,TGTGCCACCAGCGGTAAACAGGGAATCGCCTACGAGCAGTACTTC,-,TRBJ2-7,-,TRBV15
CASNGVTYEQYF,TGTGCCAGCAACGGGGTAACCTACGAGCAGTACTTC,-,TRBJ2-7,-,TRBV28
CASSPLTGANTEAFF,TGTGCCAGCAGTCCATTGACAGGGGCGAACACTGAAGCTTTCTTT,-,TRBJ1-1,TRBD1,TRBV11-1
CATSWGQGAYNEQFF,TGTGCCACGAGCTGGGGACAGGGGGCCTACAATGAGCAGTTCTTC,-,TRBJ2-1,TRBD1,TRBV15
CASSPQQGTGELFF,TGTGCCAGCTCACCTCAACAGGGGACCGGGGAGCTGTTTTTT,-,TRBJ2-2,TRBD1,TRBV18
CASSLGARYFF,TGTGCCAGCAGCTTGGGGGCCAGGTACTTCTTC,-,TRBJ2-1,-,TRBV5-4
CAWSFGGSPYEQYF,TGTGCCTGGAGTTTTGGGGGGAGCCCCTACGAGCAGTACTTC,-,TRBJ2-7,-,TRBV30
CASSSQGFSETQYF,TGCGCCAGCAGCTCCCAGGGTTTTAGTGAGACCCAGTACTTC,once,TRBJ2-5,-,TRBV5-1
CASSPPGNRQETQYF,TGTGCCAGCTCACCACCGGGGAACAGGCAAGAGACCCAGTACTTC,-,TRBJ2-5,-,TRBV18
CASSEEMGRNTEAFF,TGTGCCAGCAGTGAAGAGATGGGGAGGAACACTGAAGCTTTCTTT,-,TRBJ1-1,-,TRBV6-4
CASSPAGPPYEQYF,TGTGCCAGCAGTCCAGCGGGGCCTCCCTACGAGCAGTACTTC,-,TRBJ2-7,TRBD2,TRBV28
CASSDQGAIATEAFF,TGTGCCAGCAGTGATCAGGGGGCCATAGCCACTGAAGCTTTCTTT,-,TRBJ1-1,TRBD1,TRBV6-1
CAGSLAGGPDTQYF,TGTGCCGGGTCTCTAGCGGGAGGCCCAGATACGCAGTATTTT,-,TRBJ2-3,TRBD2,TRBV5-6
CASRRTGGNGYTF,TGTGCCAGCCGCCGCACAGGGGGCAATGGCTACACCTTC,-,TRBJ1-2,TRBD1,TRBV10-3
CASSYGRYSNQPQHF,TGTGCCAGCAGTTACGGCAGATATAGCAATCAGCCCCAGCATTTT,-,TRBJ1-5,-,TRBV6-5
CASSLFLSGGYQETQYF,TGTGCCAGCAGCTTGTTTCTTAGCGGGGGCTACCAAGAGACCCAGTACTTC,-,TRBJ2-5,TRBD2,TRBV5-6
CASSQKQGGVDSPLHF,TGTGCCAGCAGCCAAAAACAGGGTGGGGTGGATTCACCCCTCCACTTT,few,TRBJ1-6,-,TRBV14
CASSTNSQGENIQYF,TGTGCCAGCTCAACCAATTCACAGGGGGAAAACATTCAGTACTTC,-,TRBJ2-4,TRBD1,TRBV18
CASRRQTSNQPQHF,TGTGCCAGCAGGAGGCAGACGAGCAATCAGCCCCAGCATTTT,once,TRBJ1-5,-,TRBV6-1
CASSSIQGYNEKLFF,TGTGCCAGCAGTTCCATACAGGGTTATAATGAAAAACTGTTTTTT,-,TRBJ1-4,-,TRBV6-1
CASSLSGRNQETQYF,TGTGCCAGCTCCCTTAGCGGGAGGAACCAAGAGACCCAGTACTTC,-,TRBJ2-5,TRBD2,TRBV18
CASSFGTGGRDEQYF,TGTGCCAGCAGCTTTGGGACAGGGGGTAGGGACGAGCAGTACTTC,-,TRBJ2-7,TRBD1,TRBV11-2
CASSPPGEIWTEAFF,TGTGCCAGCTCACCACCAGGGGAAATTTGGACTGAAGCTTTCTTT,-,TRBJ1-1,-,TRBV18
CASSFLGGNTEAFF,TGTGCCAGCAGTTTCCTGGGAGGGAACACTGAAGCTTTCTTT,-,TRBJ1-1,-,TRBV6-1
CSAWAGGLMGTGELFF,TGCAGCGCCTGGGCCGGGGGGCTTATGGGTACCGGGGAGCTGTTTTTT,-,TRBJ2-2,-,TRBV29-1
CASSPGQGRANVLTF,TGTGCCAGCAGCCCCGGACAGGGTAGGGCCAACGTCCTGACTTTC,-,TRBJ2-6,TRBD1,TRBV7-6
CASSGGSGHSYNEQFF,TGTGCCAGCAGCGGCGGATCTGGACACAGCTACAATGAGCAGTTCTTC,-,TRBJ2-1,-,TRBV9
CASSPRGLFSGAREQYF,TGTGCCAGCAGCCCTAGGGGGCTCTTCTCCGGGGCTCGGGAGCAGTACTTC,-,TRBJ2-7,TRBD1,TRBV5-6
CASSLAREQYF,TGTGCCAGCAGCTTAGCGAGAGAGCAGTACTTC,-,TRBJ2-7,-,TRBV7-2
CASSYSAGRPYTF,TGTGCCAGCAGTTACTCGGCAGGGCGGCCTTACACCTTC,few,TRBJ1-2,-,TRBV6-5
CASKQGNQPQHF,TGTGCCAGTAAACAGGGAAATCAGCCCCAGCATTTT,-,TRBJ1-5,-,TRBV19
CASSAPGLAGADTQYF,TGTGCCAGTAGTGCCCCGGGACTAGCCGGTGCAGATACGCAGTATTTT,-,TRBJ2-3,TRBD2,TRBV19
CASSRRGTDQETQYF,TGTGCCAGCAGTCGACGTGGGACAGACCAAGAGACCCAGTACTTC,-,TRBJ2-5,TRBD1,TRBV6-5
CASSPTDTGELFF,TGTGCCAGCAGTCCCACGGACACCGGGGAGCTGTTTTTT,-,TRBJ2-2,-,TRBV27
CASSLAVPLDGYTF,TGCGCCAGCAGCTTGGCTGTCCCCCTAGATGGCTACACCTTC,-,TRBJ1-2,-,TRBV5-1
CASSQPGGSPSGNTIYF,TGCGCCAGCAGCCAGCCAGGGGGTTCACCCTCTGGAAACACCATATATTTT,few,TRBJ1-3,TRBD1,TRBV4-1